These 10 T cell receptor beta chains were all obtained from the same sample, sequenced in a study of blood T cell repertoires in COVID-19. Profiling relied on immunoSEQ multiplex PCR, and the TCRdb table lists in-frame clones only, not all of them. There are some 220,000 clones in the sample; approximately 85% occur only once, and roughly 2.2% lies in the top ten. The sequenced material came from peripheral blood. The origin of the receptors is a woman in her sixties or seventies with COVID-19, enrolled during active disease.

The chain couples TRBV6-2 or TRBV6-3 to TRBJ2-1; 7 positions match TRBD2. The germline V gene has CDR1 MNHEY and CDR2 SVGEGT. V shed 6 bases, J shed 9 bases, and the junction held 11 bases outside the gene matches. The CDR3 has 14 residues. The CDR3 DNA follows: TGTGCCAGCAGCTCTTCTAGCGGATTCGCTGAGCAGTTCTTC. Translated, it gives CASSSSSGFAEQFF.

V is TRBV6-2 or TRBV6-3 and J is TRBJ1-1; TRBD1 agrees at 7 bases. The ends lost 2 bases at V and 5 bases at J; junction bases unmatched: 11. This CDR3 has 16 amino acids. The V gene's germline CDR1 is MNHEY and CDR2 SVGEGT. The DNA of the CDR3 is TGTGCCAGCAGTTACGGGACAGCCCCTAAGGATACTGAAGCTTTCTTT. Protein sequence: CASSYGTAPKDTEAFF.

The CDR3 sequence is CASSRGGGITEAFF. CDR3 in DNA: TGTGCCAGCTCCCGAGGGGGGGGAATCACTGAAGCTTTCTTT. This rearrangement joins TRBV6-5 to TRBJ1-1; the D gene is possibly TRBD1 (6 bases). Germline V lookup: CDR1 MNHEY, CDR2 SVGAGI. The CDR3 is made up of 14 amino acids. V was trimmed by 8 bases and J by 4 bases, leaving 17 bases between them.

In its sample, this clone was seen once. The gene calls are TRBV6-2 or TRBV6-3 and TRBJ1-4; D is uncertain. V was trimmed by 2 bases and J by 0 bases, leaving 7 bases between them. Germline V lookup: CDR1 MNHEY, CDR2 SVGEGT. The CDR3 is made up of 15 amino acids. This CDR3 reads CASSYDQSTNEKLFF. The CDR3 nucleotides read TGTGCCAGCAGTTACGATCAGTCAACTAATGAAAAACTGTTTTTT.

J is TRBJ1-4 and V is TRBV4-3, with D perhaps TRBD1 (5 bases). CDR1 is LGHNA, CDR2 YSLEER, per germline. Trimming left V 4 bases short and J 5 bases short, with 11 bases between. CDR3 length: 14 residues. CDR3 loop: CASSLGRGNEKLFF. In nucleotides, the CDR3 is TGCGCCAGCAGCCTCGGGCGGGGGAATGAAAAACTGTTTTTT.

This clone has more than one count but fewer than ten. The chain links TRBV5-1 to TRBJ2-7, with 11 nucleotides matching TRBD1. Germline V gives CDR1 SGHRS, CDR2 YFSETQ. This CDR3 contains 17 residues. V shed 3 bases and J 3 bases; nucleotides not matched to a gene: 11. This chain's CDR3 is CASSSHAGQGASYEQYF. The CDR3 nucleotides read TGCGCCAGCAGCTCCCACGCCGGACAGGGGGCAAGCTACGAGCAGTACTTC. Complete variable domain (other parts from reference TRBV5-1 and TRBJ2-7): KAGVTQTPRYLIKTRGQQVTLSCSPISGHRSVSWYQQTPGQGLQFLFEYFSETQRNKGNFPGRFSGRQFSNSRSEMNVSTLELGDSALYLCASSSHAGQGASYEQYFGPGTRLTVT.

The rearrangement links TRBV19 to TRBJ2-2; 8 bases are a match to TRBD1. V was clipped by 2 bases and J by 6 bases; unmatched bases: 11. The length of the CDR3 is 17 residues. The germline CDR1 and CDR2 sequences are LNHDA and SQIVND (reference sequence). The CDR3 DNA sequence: TGTGCCAGTAGTATAAGGATGTACAGGGGGGTGGCCGGGGAGCTGTTTTTT. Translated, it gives CASSIRMYRGVAGELFF.

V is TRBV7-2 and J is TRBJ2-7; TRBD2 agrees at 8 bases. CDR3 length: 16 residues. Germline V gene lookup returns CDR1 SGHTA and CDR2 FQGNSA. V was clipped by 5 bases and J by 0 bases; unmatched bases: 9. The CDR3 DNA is TGTGCCAGCAGCCCTCAACCCGGGACTAGCTCCTACGAGCAGTACTTC. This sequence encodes CASSPQPGTSSYEQYF.

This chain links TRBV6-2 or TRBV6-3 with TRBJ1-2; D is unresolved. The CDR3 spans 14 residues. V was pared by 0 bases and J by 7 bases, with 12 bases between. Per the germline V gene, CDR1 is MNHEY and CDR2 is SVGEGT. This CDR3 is CASSYSATVAGYTF. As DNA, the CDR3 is TGTGCCAGCAGTTACTCGGCTACAGTTGCTGGCTACACCTTC.

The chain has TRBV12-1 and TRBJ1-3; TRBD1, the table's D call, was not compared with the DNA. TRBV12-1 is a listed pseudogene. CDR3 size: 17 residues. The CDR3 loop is CASSLIADRTAGNTIYF. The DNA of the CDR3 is TGTGCCAGCAGCCTAATAGCAGATAGGACAGCCGGAAACACCATATATTTT.